This T cell receptor (beta chain) was identified during a study of T cell responses to AZD1222 COVID-19 vaccine. Overall study context: Second-dose schedules of about 4 or about 12 weeks were combined.

Concerning this clone itself: Its antigen remains unidentified.

General study points: Of the AZD1222 recipients, only five to seven were seropositive at baseline. Once two AZD1222 doses were given, Spike-specific TCR breadth and depth went up. Donors were largely white British and mainly female; clonal diversity was possibly underestimated.

Germline assignment: CDR1 LNHDA and CDR2 SQIVND (reference sequence). V gave up 3 bases and J gave up 1 base; unmatched junction bases: 3. The CDR3 has 17 amino acids. Sequencing was performed with immunoSEQ multiplex PCR; in TCRdb, only in-frame clones are kept and a portion is missing. This sample has about 170,000 clones; 85% to 90% occur once, and the top ten carry roughly 1.7%. This sequence joins TRBV19 and TRBJ2-3; 14 bases are a match to TRBD2. This clonotype was sampled from an adult in good health. The input for sequencing was peripheral blood, taken on day 0 of AZD1222 vaccination. The CDR3 region is CASSIGTSGSGTDTQYF. The CDR3 region has the DNA TGTGCCAGTAGTATTGGGACTAGCGGGAGCGGCACAGATACGCAGTATTTT.